These T cell receptor beta chains were read from a single sample in a study of vaccination and CD4 T cells after COVID-19. TCRdb re-called the PCR reads through MiXCR, storing one row per CDR3 protein. The top ten hold over 11% of the sample, which has over 14,000 distinct CDR3 sequences, approximately 60% seen once. For these receptors, no antigen is known. The sample comprised CD4+ T cells from blood, cultured in vitro. The source is a human donor who had recovered from COVID-19. The CDR3 runs from the conserved cysteine through the conserved F or W. The D gene is left open where the match is weak. Clone size is not always given. Where it is, it says once, few, many or a class for expanded clones.

v_call,cdr3_length,d_call,j_call,clone_size,cdr3_aa,cdr3_nt
TRBV27,16,TRBD1,TRBJ1-1,NA,CASYDRGVGVWTEAFF,TGTGCCAGCTATGACAGGGGTGTGGGAGTTTGGACTGAAGCTTTCTTT
TRBV28,14,NA,TRBJ2-7,NA,CASSNTLNKRGQYF,TGTGCCAGCAGTAACACCCTAAATAAACGAGGGCAGTACTTC
TRBV7-3,13,TRBD2,TRBJ2-1,NA,CASSLITSGKQFF,TGTGCCAGCAGCTTAATTACTAGCGGCAAGCAGTTCTTC
TRBV2,12,NA,TRBJ1-2,NA,CAGSQGIAGYTF,TGTGCCGGCTCACAGGGCATTGCTGGCTACACCTTC
TRBV5-5,13,NA,TRBJ2-5,NA,CASSLQGWETQYF,TGTGCCAGCAGCCTACAGGGATGGGAGACCCAGTACTTC
TRBV5-4,16,NA,TRBJ1-6,few,CATQNGASSYNSPLHF,TGTGCCACCCAGAACGGGGCTAGCTCCTATAATTCACCCCTCCACTTT
TRBV6-2/TRBV6-3,13,NA,TRBJ2-1,few,CASRETSKNEQFF,TGTGCCAGCAGAGAAACTAGCAAGAATGAGCAGTTCTTC
TRBV15,14,NA,TRBJ2-2,few,CATSKTPNTGELFF,TGTGCCACCAGCAAAACACCTAACACCGGGGAGCTGTTTTTT
TRBV2,11,NA,TRBJ2-1,NA,CASRETGEQFF,TGTGCCAGCAGGGAGACAGGTGAGCAGTTCTTC
TRBV20-1,12,NA,TRBJ2-1,few,CSAIDTTNEQFF,TGCAGTGCTATAGACACTACTAATGAGCAGTTCTTC
TRBV6-5,14,TRBD1,TRBJ1-2,NA,CASSYHGQGYGYTF,TGTGCCAGCAGTTACCACGGACAGGGTTATGGCTACACCTTC
TRBV7-3,15,TRBD1,TRBJ1-2,NA,CASSLSAGTANGYTF,TGTGCCAGCAGCTTAAGCGCCGGGACAGCAAATGGCTACACCTTC
TRBV7-8,17,TRBD2,TRBJ2-1,NA,CASSLSRLAGRYNEQFF,TGTGCCAGCAGCTTATCTCGGCTAGCGGGACGGTACAATGAGCAGTTCTTC
TRBV30,13,NA,TRBJ1-6,few,CAWTGTYNSPLHF,TGTGCCTGGACTGGAACCTATAATTCACCCCTCCACTTT
TRBV7-2,12,NA,TRBJ2-1,few,CASSPAYAEQFF,TGTGCCAGCAGCCCCGCCTACGCTGAGCAGTTCTTC
TRBV2,17,TRBD2,TRBJ2-7,few,CASIWGIAGGFSYEQYF,TGTGCCAGCATTTGGGGGATAGCGGGAGGGTTCTCCTACGAGCAGTACTTC
TRBV20-1,14,NA,TRBJ2-3,NA,CSASTDPSTDTQYF,TGCAGTGCTTCTACAGACCCTAGCACAGATACGCAGTATTTT
TRBV20-1,14,NA,TRBJ2-1,NA,CSARRGRLINEQFF,TGCAGTGCTAGACGGGGGCGTCTCATCAATGAGCAGTTCTTC
TRBV11-2,16,TRBD2,TRBJ2-1,NA,CASSLRTSGRANEQFF,TGTGCCAGCAGCCTGCGGACTAGCGGGAGGGCGAATGAGCAGTTCTTC
TRBV20-1,13,TRBD1,TRBJ2-7,NA,CSAAGTDLYEQYF,TGCAGTGCCGCCGGGACAGACCTTTACGAGCAGTACTTC
TRBV6-1,13,TRBD1,TRBJ1-2,few,CASSMTGGYGYTF,TGTGCCAGCAGTATGACAGGGGGCTATGGCTACACCTTC
TRBV19,18,TRBD1,TRBJ2-2,NA,CASSIDPPGTANTGELFF,TGTGCCAGTAGTATAGACCCCCCCGGGACAGCGAACACCGGGGAGCTGTTTTTT
TRBV20-1,14,NA,TRBJ2-3,NA,CSAIQSSSTDTQYF,TGCAGTGCAATACAATCATCTAGCACAGATACGCAGTATTTT
TRBV14,15,TRBD2,TRBJ2-5,NA,CASSQYLAGMETQYF,TGTGCCAGCAGCCAATACCTAGCGGGGATGGAGACCCAGTACTTC
TRBV6-5,16,TRBD2,TRBJ2-5,NA,CASSSGLAVYQETQYF,TGTGCCAGCAGTTCGGGACTAGCGGTTTACCAAGAGACCCAGTACTTC
TRBV29-1,15,TRBD1,TRBJ2-4,NA,CSASDRRLAKNIQYF,TGCAGCGCATCGGACAGGAGACTAGCCAAAAACATTCAGTACTTC
TRBV27,15,TRBD2,TRBJ2-5,NA,CASSRQGLAEETQYF,TGTGCCAGCAGTCGACAGGGACTAGCGGAAGAGACCCAGTACTTC
TRBV10-3,12,TRBD2,TRBJ2-1,NA,CAISESGTSDFF,TGTGCCATCAGTGAGTCAGGGACTAGCGACTTCTTC
TRBV20-1,14,TRBD2,TRBJ2-7,NA,CSAVGLAGDYEQYF,TGCAGTGCTGTAGGACTAGCGGGAGACTACGAGCAGTACTTC
TRBV6-1,18,NA,TRBJ2-1,NA,CASSVPAGGGSAYNEQFF,TGTGCCAGCAGTGTGCCCGCAGGGGGAGGGAGCGCCTACAATGAGCAGTTCTTC
TRBV4-2,16,TRBD1,TRBJ2-5,NA,CASSQAGTEAFLAQYF,TGTGCCAGCAGCCAAGCCGGGACAGAGGCTTTTTTGGCCCAGTACTTC
TRBV20-1,14,NA,TRBJ2-3,NA,CSASVTASTDTQYF,TGCAGTGCTAGCGTCACAGCTAGCACAGATACGCAGTATTTT
TRBV20-1,13,NA,TRBJ2-7,medium-sized,CSAGRPNLYEQYF,TGCAGTGCTGGAAGACCAAACCTCTACGAGCAGTACTTC
TRBV7-9,15,TRBD1,TRBJ2-7,NA,CASSITRDRIDEQCF,TGTGCCAGCAGCATTACGCGGGACAGGATCGACGAGCAGTGCTTC
TRBV20-1,16,TRBD2,TRBJ2-5,NA,CSARARAGEPGETQYF,TGCAGTGCTAGGGCCCGAGCGGGAGAGCCCGGGGAGACCCAGTACTTC
TRBV28,13,TRBD1,TRBJ1-1,NA,CASSSHDRGVAFF,TGTGCCAGCAGTTCACACGACAGGGGCGTCGCTTTCTTT
TRBV19,16,TRBD1,TRBJ1-1,once,CASSIGGQGGDTEAFF,TGTGCCAGTAGTATAGGGGGACAGGGGGGCGACACTGAAGCTTTCTTT